These 9 T cell receptor beta chains originate from one sample sequenced in a study of Graves' ophthalmopathy and Graves' hyperthyroidism. RNA served as the template for amplifying TCR beta CDR3 regions. RT-PCR was first run with HTBI primers, then multiplex PCR in a second round. TCRdb re-called the multiplex PCR reads with MiXCR, one entry per CDR3 protein. This sample has about 590,000 distinct CDR3 sequences; under 45% occur once, and the top ten carry approximately 4.1%. Sequencing was performed on peripheral blood or thyroid tissue (not recorded which). These TCRs come from an adult man with Graves' hyperthyroidism.

This clonotype was seen at least ten times. This rearrangement joins TRBV5-1 to TRBJ1-3; no clear D. Trimming took 0 bases from V and 4 from J, leaving 11 bases between them. Germline CDR1 SGHRS, CDR2 YFSETQ. The length of the CDR3 is 15 residues. This CDR3 is CASSLDQAQGNTIYF. CDR3 sequence (DNA): TGCGCCAGCAGCTTGGATCAGGCGCAGGGAAACACCATATATTTT.

This clonotype was picked up a small number of times. This chain uses TRBV7-8 with TRBJ2-7; no reliable D call. V lost 1 base to trimming and J lost 3 bases, with 16 bases between them. Germline V gene sequence: CDR1 SGHVS, CDR2 FQNEAQ. The CDR3 loop spans 16 amino acids. The CDR3, as DNA: TGTGCCAGCAGCTTAGGTGGGCGCAGTTTAATCTACGAGCAGTACTTC. It yields the protein CASSLGGRSLIYEQYF.

This clonotype has at least ten counts. The chain combines TRBV12-3 or TRBV12-4 with TRBJ1-2; a weak D match, TRBD1 (6 bases). This CDR3 contains 17 residues. V lost 3 bases, J lost 1 base, and 18 bases lay in between. The CDR3 loop is CASSFGRDTTNNYGYTF. DNA of the CDR3: TGTGCCAGCAGTTTTGGGCGGGACACCACTAATAACTATGGCTACACCTTC.

This clonotype has only one observation. This chain joins TRBV29-1 and TRBJ2-7; D not certain. Trimming cost V 6 bases and J 4 bases, with 16 bases left between them. This CDR3 has 13 residues. Germline loops: CDR1 SQVTM, CDR2 ANQGSEA. The CDR3 DNA follows: TGCAGCGTGAGCCAAGAAGGCGAATACGAGCAGTACTTC. This encodes CSVSQEGEYEQYF.

In its sample, this clonotype was seen many times. The chain links TRBV29-1 to TRBJ2-5; tentatively, D is TRBD2 (5 bases). CDR3 length: 16 residues. In germline, CDR1 is SQVTM, CDR2 ANQGSEA. Trimming left V 1 base short and J 5 bases short, with 20 bases between. The CDR3 DNA reads TGCAGCGTTGAAGGCATTACTGGCCTAAGAGGGGAGACCCAGTACTTC. Translating it yields CSVEGITGLRGETQYF. The full variable domain, completed using reference TRBV29-1 and TRBJ2-5, is SAVISQKPSRDICQRGTSLTIQCQVDSQVTMMFWYRQQPGQSLTLIATANQGSEATYESGFVIDKFPISRPNLTFSTLTVSNMSPEDSSIYLCSVEGITGLRGETQYFGPGTRLLVL.

V and J are TRBV12-3 or TRBV12-4 and TRBJ2-5; 8 positions match TRBD1. CDR3 length: 16 residues. V shed 3 bases and J 5 bases; nucleotides not matched to a gene: 11. The CDR3 is CASSFGQGASMETQYF. In nucleotides, the CDR3 is TGTGCCAGCAGTTTTGGGCAGGGGGCGTCGATGGAGACCCAGTACTTC.

This clonotype was observed a handful of times. The chain employs TRBV5-1 and TRBJ2-5; TRBD2 aligns across 8 bases. The CDR3 is 17 amino acids. Per germline, CDR1 SGHRS and CDR2 YFSETQ. Trimming removed 0 bases from V and 1 base from J; junction bases left unmatched: 8. CDR3 in amino acids: CASSLAPGRGGQETQYF. The CDR3 coding sequence is TGCGCCAGCAGCTTGGCCCCCGGACGGGGGGGCCAAGAGACCCAGTACTTC.

This clonotype was recorded a few times. The chain has TRBV7-8 and TRBJ1-1; D not certain. Looked up from germline, CDR1 is SGHVS and CDR2 is FQNEAQ. The CDR3 loop spans 14 amino acids. The V end lost 5 bases, the J end lost 1 base, and 11 bases lay between the germline ends. For the CDR3, the DNA is TGTGCCAGCAGCGCAAGGATGGCGAACACTGAAGCTTTCTTT. It encodes CASSARMANTEAFF. The complete variable domain, with remaining parts taken from reference TRBV7-8 and TRBJ1-1, reads GAGVSQSPRYKVAKRGQDVALRCDPISGHVSLFWYQQALGQGPEFLTYFQNEAQLDKSGLPSDRFFAERPEGSVSTLKIQRTQQEDSAVYLCASSARMANTEAFFGQGTRLTVV.

This clonotype was recorded at least ten times. A junction boundary mismatches the germline segment, possibly from a read error. The chain links TRBV3-1 to TRBJ1-1, with D perhaps matching TRBD1 (5 bases). The CDR3 contains 12 residues. Germline loops: CDR1 LGHDT, CDR2 YNNKEL (reference sequence). The CDR3 reads CASSRTNTEAFF. CDR3 coding DNA: TGCGCCAGCAGCCGGACAAACACTGAAGCTTTCTTT.